The 9 T cell receptor beta chains below come from one sample, sequenced in a study of OX40 agonist ivuxolimab in advanced cancers. Libraries were made using the immunoSEQ multiplex PCR assay. In TCRdb, the immuneACCESS table is reduced to in-frame sequences with V and J assigned. These tables do not hold every clone; where another copy was compared, an unresolved V gene accounts for under half, and the others remain unexplained. The table for this sample lists 60,000 or so clones; 86% of them were counted only once. The ten top clones hold over 2% of the sample. The sample here was CD4+ or CD8+ T cells sorted from blood, taken in a trial of the OX40 agonist ivuxolimab. These receptors all come from an adult with an advanced solid tumor such as melanoma, head and neck, liver or kidney cancer.

The V and J genes are TRBV15 and TRBJ2-2; tentative D call: TRBD1 (6 bases). Germline V gives CDR1 LNHNV, CDR2 YYDKDF (reference sequence). The V end lost 2 bases, the J end lost 1 base, and 14 bases lay between the germline ends. This CDR3 region has 17 residues. The CDR3 nucleotides are TGTGCCACCAGCAGACGCCCAGGGGCTTGGAACACCGGGGAGCTGTTTTTT. Translating gives CATSRRPGAWNTGELFF.

The chain carries TRBV27 and TRBJ2-7, with 7 bases aligning to TRBD1. The CDR3 sequence is 22 residues long. Trimming removed 7 bases from V and 0 bases from J; junction bases left unmatched: 30. The V gene's germline CDR1 is MNHEY and CDR2 SMNVEV (reference sequence). CDR3 residues: CASTLSRGPRLWSSTISYEQYF. CDR3 DNA sequence: TGTGCCAGCACCCTCTCGAGGGGGCCACGTCTGTGGTCCTCGACAATCTCCTACGAGCAGTACTTC.

This CDR3 reads CASIIGGERMNTEAFF. The DNA of the CDR3 is TGTGCCAGCATCATTGGGGGGGAACGAATGAACACTGAAGCTTTCTTT. The chain links TRBV5-6 to TRBJ1-1, with TRBD1 as a possible D gene (5 bases). V dropped 6 bases and J dropped 0 bases, with 18 bases sitting between them. CDR1 and CDR2 (germline): SGHDT, YYEEEE. The CDR3 has 16 amino acids.

The chain carries TRBV28 and TRBJ1-3; TRBD1 is a possible D gene (5 bases). In germline, CDR1 is MDHEN, CDR2 SYDVKM. The V and J ends lost 7 bases and 4 bases respectively, with 20 bases between them. The CDR3 has 16 residues. CDR3 nucleotides: TGTGCCAGCAAACCGGGTGGCAGGGCGAAAGGAAACACCATATATTTT. It encodes CASKPGGRAKGNTIYF.

The genes are TRBV25-1 and TRBJ2-2; the D gene could be TRBD1 or TRBD2 (6 bases each). The germline CDR1 and CDR2 sequences are MGHDK and SYGVNS. The CDR3 runs 17 residues. The V gene lost 5 bases and the J gene lost 8 bases, with 24 bases spanning the gap. CDR3 nucleotide sequence: TGTGCCAGCAGTCCGCAGGGCGGCAGGGGAGGTGGGGGGGAGCTGTTTTTT. Translation gives CASSPQGGRGGGGELFF.

The genes are TRBV27 and TRBJ2-7, with 9 bases that match TRBD2. CDR1 is MNHEY and CDR2 is SMNVEV in the germline V gene (reference sequence). The CDR3 has 14 residues. Trimming at V came to 6 bases and at J to 7 bases, leaving 10 bases not matched to a gene. Written as DNA, the CDR3 is TGTGCCAGCAGCCTCAGCGGGGGGCGGTTTGAGCAGTACTTC. Translation gives CASSLSGGRFEQYF.

The J gene is TRBJ1-1, the V gene TRBV6-5; D call uncertain. V gave up 10 bases and J gave up 1 base, with 13 bases separating them. The CDR3 length is 13 residues. Per germline, CDR1 MNHEY and CDR2 SVGAGI. As DNA, the CDR3 is TGTGCCATCAGAACTAGTGGGAACACTGAAGCTTTCTTT. It translates to CAIRTSGNTEAFF.

The gene calls are TRBV5-1 and TRBJ2-7; 9 positions match TRBD1. CDR1 SGHRS and CDR2 YFSETQ come from the germline V gene. CDR3 length: 14 amino acids. V gave up 5 bases and J gave up 2 bases; unmatched junction bases: 5. The CDR3 reads CASRPGQGPYEQYF. The CDR3 DNA follows: TGCGCCAGCAGACCGGGACAGGGACCCTACGAGCAGTACTTC.

V usage is TRBV7-3 and J usage is TRBJ2-2; the match to TRBD2 covers 8 bases. Trimming cost V 4 bases and J 3 bases; bases outside gene matches: 13. Germline values: CDR1 SGHTA, CDR2 FQGTGA. The CDR3 is 18 amino acids. The CDR3 is CASSSSPGGGGDTGELFF. The CDR3 nucleotides read TGTGCCAGCAGCTCCTCTCCCGGGGGGGGCGGGGACACCGGGGAGCTGTTTTTT. Full variable domain (rest looked up from reference TRBV7-3 and TRBJ2-2): GAGVSQTPSNKVTEKGKYVELRCDPISGHTALYWYRQSLGQGPEFLIYFQGTGAADDSGLPNDRFFAVRPEGSVSTLKIQRTERGDSAVYLCASSSSPGGGGDTGELFFGEGSRLTVL.